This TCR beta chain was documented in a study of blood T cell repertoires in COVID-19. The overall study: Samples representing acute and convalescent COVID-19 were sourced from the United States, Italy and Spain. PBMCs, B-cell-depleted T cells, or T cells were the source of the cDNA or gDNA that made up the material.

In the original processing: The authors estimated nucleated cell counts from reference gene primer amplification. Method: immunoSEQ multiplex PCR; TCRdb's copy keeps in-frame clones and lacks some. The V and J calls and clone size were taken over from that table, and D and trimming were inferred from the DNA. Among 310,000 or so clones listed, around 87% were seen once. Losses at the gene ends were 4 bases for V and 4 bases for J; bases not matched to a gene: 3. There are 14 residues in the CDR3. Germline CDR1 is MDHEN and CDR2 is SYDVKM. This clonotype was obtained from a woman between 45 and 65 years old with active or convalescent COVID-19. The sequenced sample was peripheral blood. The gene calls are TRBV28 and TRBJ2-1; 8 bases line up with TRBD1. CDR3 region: CASSYGTGYNEQFF. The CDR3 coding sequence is TGTGCCAGCAGTTACGGGACAGGATACAATGAGCAGTTCTTC.